The entry that follows covers one T cell receptor beta chain sequence. Sequencing used immunoSEQ multiplex PCR; TCRdb keeps in-frame clones, though not all of them. Of 190,000 or so clones listed, roughly 83% are singletons. This specimen belongs to a study of blood T cell repertoires in COVID-19. Overall study: T cells, B-cell-depleted T cells, or PBMCs provided the cDNA or gDNA that served as material.

Germline loops: CDR1 SNHLY, CDR2 FYNNEI. The CDR3 runs 14 residues. V lost 4 bases and J lost 5, with 12 bases in between. V is TRBV2 and J is TRBJ2-1, with D perhaps matching TRBD1 (6 bases). The sequenced material came from PBMCs or T cells enriched from blood (not recorded which). This TCR derives from a woman aged 25 to 39 who had recovered from COVID-19. The CDR3 loop is CASSVGTNNNEQFF. For the CDR3, the DNA is TGTGCCAGCAGTGTGGGGACAAACAACAATGAGCAGTTCTTC. Using reference TRBV2 and TRBJ2-1 for the parts outside the CDR3, the full variable domain is EPEVTQTPSHQVTQMGQEVILRCVPISNHLYFYWYRQILGQKVEFLVSFYNNEISEKSEIFDDQFSVERPDGSNFTLKIRSTKLEDSAMYFCASSVGTNNNEQFFGPGTRLTVL.